This T cell receptor (beta chain) was obtained from a study of immune evolution from preneoplasia to lung adenocarcinoma. Study-level background: HLA loss of heterozygosity: approximately 7.5% AIS, around 16% MIA, approximately 31% ADC, none AAH. Study-wide results and limits: Later-stage lesions appeared to have more T cells, more diversity, less clonality.

For this clone: Its specificity is unknown.

The repertoire was sequenced with immunoSEQ multiplex PCR; TCRdb's copy has only in-frame clones and lacks some. The sample has 6,200 or so clones; approximately 76% are singletons. Per germline, CDR1 MNHNY and CDR2 SVGAGI (reference sequence). This CDR3 has 13 residues. Trimming pared 8 bases from V and 0 bases from J, leaving 11 bases between. Specimen: FFPE minimally invasive lung adenocarcinoma tissue. The source of this sequence is a person aged 70 to 79 with lung adenocarcinoma. The chain employs TRBV6-6 and TRBJ2-7, with D tentatively TRBD1 (6 bases). The CDR3 bases are TGTGCCAGCCAACAGGGCAGCTCCTACGAGCAGTACTTC. Translation: CASQQGSSYEQYF.